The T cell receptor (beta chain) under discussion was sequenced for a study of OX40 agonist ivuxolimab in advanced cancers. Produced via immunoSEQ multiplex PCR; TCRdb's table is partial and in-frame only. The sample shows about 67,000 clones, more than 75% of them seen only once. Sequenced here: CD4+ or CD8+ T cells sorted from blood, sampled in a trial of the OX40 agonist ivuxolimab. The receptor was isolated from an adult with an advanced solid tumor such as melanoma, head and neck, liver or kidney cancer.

In DNA, the CDR3 is TGTGCCAGCAGCCCGAGGTCCGGGGCGAGCGGCACCGGGGAGCTGTTTTTT. Translation: CASSPRSGASGTGELFF. The J gene is TRBJ2-2, the V gene TRBV4-2, with D possibly being TRBD1 or TRBD2 (5 bases each). Per the germline V gene, CDR1 is LGHNA and CDR2 is YNFKEQ. CDR3 length: 17 residues. V gave up 4 bases and J gave up 4 bases, with 19 bases separating them.